This TCR beta chain was retrieved from a study of T cells in Graves' hyperthyroidism and ophthalmopathy. There are 12 residues in the CDR3. The V segment lost 7 bases and the J segment 1 base; nucleotides outside the gene matches: 3. Looked up from germline, CDR1 is SQVTM and CDR2 is ANQGSEA. Researchers barred patients who had uncontrolled infection, other autoimmune disease, pregnancy or lactation. This clonotype was found a few times. Its cognate antigen is unknown. RNA transcripts gave rise to amplified TCR beta CDR3 regions. A first-round RT-PCR of the TCR CDR3 used the HTBI primer set. TCRdb re-called the multiplex PCR reads with MiXCR, one entry per CDR3 protein. The sample lists about 290,000 distinct CDR3 sequences; around a fifth were seen once. Points from the study as a whole: Most expanded thyroid clonotypes above 0.001 also appeared in blood. A model using 13 V-J features told ophthalmopathy apart from stable hyperthyroidism.

The chain uses TRBV29-1 and TRBJ2-5, with 7 bases aligning to TRBD2. The clonotype was recovered from a man aged 50 to 59 with Graves' ophthalmopathy. Sample: blood. The CDR3 region has the DNA TGCAGCGGGGGAGGGTCCCAAGAGACCCAGTACTTC. Its protein product is CSGGGSQETQYF.